This TCR beta chain emerged from a study of blood T cell repertoires in COVID-19. V was pared by 0 bases and J by 5 bases, with 5 bases between. The CDR3 has 13 residues. Germline CDR1 LGHNA, CDR2 YSLEER. Profiled with immunoSEQ multiplex PCR; TCRdb holds only in-frame clones, not every one. The data hold about 250,000 clones, with around 88% observed a single time. The receptor's source is a woman in her 30s with COVID-19, enrolled during active disease. Sequencing input: peripheral blood. The rearrangement joins TRBV4-3 to TRBJ1-5, with no clear D. CDR3 region: CASSQDVYQPQHF. The CDR3 region has the DNA TGCGCCAGCAGCCAAGATGTCTATCAGCCCCAGCATTTT.